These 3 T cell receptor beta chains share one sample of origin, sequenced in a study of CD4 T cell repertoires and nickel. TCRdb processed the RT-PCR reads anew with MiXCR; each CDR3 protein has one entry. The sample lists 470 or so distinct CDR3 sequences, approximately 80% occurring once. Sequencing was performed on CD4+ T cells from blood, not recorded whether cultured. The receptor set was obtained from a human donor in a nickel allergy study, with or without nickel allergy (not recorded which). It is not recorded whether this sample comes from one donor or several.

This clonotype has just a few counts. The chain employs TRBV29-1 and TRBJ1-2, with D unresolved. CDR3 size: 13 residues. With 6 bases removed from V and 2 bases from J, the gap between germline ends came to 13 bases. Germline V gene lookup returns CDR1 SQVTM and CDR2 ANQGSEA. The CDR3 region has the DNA TGCAGCGTGGGGTTCGACGGGAACTATGGCTACACCTTC. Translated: CSVGFDGNYGYTF.

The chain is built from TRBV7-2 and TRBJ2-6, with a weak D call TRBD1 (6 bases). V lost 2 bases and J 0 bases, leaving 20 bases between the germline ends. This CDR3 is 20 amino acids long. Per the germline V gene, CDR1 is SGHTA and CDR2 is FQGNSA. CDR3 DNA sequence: TGTGCCAGCAGCTTATGGTCTCCACAGGGTGTTCACTCTGGGGCCAACGTCCTGACTTTC. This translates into CASSLWSPQGVHSGANVLTF.

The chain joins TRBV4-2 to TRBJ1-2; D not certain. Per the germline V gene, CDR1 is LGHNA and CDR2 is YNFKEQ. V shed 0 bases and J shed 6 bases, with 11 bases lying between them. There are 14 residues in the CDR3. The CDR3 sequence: CASSQERQTHGYTF. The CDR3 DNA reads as TGTGCCAGCAGCCAAGAACGCCAGACCCATGGCTACACCTTC.